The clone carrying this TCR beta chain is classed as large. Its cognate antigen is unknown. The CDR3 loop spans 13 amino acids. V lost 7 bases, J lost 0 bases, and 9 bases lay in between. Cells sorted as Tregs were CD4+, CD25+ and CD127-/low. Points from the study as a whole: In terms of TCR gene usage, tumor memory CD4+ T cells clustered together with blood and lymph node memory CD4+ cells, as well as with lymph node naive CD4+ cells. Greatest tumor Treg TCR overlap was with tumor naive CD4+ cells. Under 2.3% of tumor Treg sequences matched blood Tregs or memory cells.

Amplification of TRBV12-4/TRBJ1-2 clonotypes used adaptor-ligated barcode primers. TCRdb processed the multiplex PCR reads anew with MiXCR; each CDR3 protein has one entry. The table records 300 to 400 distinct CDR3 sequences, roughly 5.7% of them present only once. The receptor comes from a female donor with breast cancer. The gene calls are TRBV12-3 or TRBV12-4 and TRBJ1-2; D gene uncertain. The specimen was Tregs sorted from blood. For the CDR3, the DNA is TGTGCCAGCAAGGACGGATCTAACTATGGCTACACCTTC. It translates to CASKDGSNYGYTF.